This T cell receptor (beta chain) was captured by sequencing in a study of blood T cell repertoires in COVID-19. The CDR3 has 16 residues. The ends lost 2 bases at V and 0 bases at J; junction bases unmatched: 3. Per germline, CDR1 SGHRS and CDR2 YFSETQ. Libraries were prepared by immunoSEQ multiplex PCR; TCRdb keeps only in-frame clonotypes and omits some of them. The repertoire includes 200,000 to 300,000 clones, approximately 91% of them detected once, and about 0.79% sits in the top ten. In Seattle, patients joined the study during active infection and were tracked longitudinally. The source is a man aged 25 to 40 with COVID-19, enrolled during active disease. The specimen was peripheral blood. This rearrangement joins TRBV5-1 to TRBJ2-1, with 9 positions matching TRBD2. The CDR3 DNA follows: TGCGCCAGCAGCTTAGCGGGGGGATTCTCCTACAATGAGCAGTTCTTC. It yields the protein CASSLAGGFSYNEQFF. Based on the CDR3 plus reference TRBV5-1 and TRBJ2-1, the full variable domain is KAGVTQTPRYLIKTRGQQVTLSCSPISGHRSVSWYQQTPGQGLQFLFEYFSETQRNKGNFPGRFSGRQFSNSRSEMNVSTLELGDSALYLCASSLAGGFSYNEQFFGPGTRLTVL.